Following are 10 T cell receptor beta chains from one sample sequenced in a study of Graves' ophthalmopathy and Graves' hyperthyroidism. RNA served as the template for amplifying TCR beta CDR3 regions. The library came from an HTBI-primed first-round RT-PCR and a second-round multiplex PCR. In TCRdb, the multiplex PCR reads were re-called with MiXCR into one record per CDR3 protein. The table has over a million distinct CDR3 sequences, about 40% seen once; the top ten hold approximately 12%. Sequenced: peripheral blood or thyroid tissue (not recorded which). The receptor set was obtained from an adult man with Graves' hyperthyroidism.

V usage is TRBV6-4 and J usage is TRBJ1-5; possibly TRBD1 for D (5 bases). Trimming stripped 6 bases from V and 2 bases from J, with 11 bases between. The CDR3 has 14 amino acids. CDR1 and CDR2 from the germline V gene are MRHNA and SNTAGT. CDR3 protein: CASSRSRGNQPQHF. DNA of the CDR3: TGTGCCAGCAGCAGGTCCAGGGGCAATCAGCCCCAGCATTTT.

The chain has TRBV20-1 and TRBJ1-4; D unclear. The CDR3 runs 13 residues. Germline V gene lookup returns CDR1 DFQATT and CDR2 SNEGSKA (reference sequence). Trimming pared 0 bases from V and 8 bases from J, leaving 10 bases between. The CDR3 sequence: CSARDVSVEKLFF. The CDR3 DNA reads as TGCAGTGCTAGAGATGTGTCCGTGGAAAAACTGTTTTTT.

Ten or more counts support this clonotype. CDR3 amino acids: CASRNIQEGGNQPQHF. In nucleotides, the CDR3 is TGTGCCAGTAGGAATATTCAGGAGGGAGGCAATCAGCCCCAGCATTTT. This chain uses TRBV19 with TRBJ1-5, with D unclear. V was pared by 6 bases and J by 2 bases, with 17 bases between. Germline V CDR1 and CDR2: LNHDA, SQIVND (reference sequence). The CDR3 has 16 amino acids.

There are many counts of this clonotype. V and J are TRBV2 and TRBJ2-5; 8 bases agree with TRBD1. Germline CDR1 reads SNHLY; CDR2 reads FYNNEI. The trim removed 7 bases at V and 0 bases at J, leaving 4 bases unmatched. CDR3 size: 14 residues. The CDR3 region has the DNA TGTGCCAGCATGAGGACAGGGTACCAAGAGACCCAGTACTTC. It translates to CASMRTGYQETQYF.

This sequence joins TRBV4-3 and TRBJ1-2; perhaps TRBD1 as D (5 bases). The germline V gene has CDR1 LGHNA and CDR2 YSLEER. The CDR3 is made up of 15 amino acids. Trimming took off 4 bases at V and 10 bases at J, with 22 bases between the two ends. CDR3 loop: CASSLPGVQSSFYTF. The DNA for the CDR3 is TGCGCCAGCAGCCTTCCGGGGGTGCAGTCGTCGTTCTACACCTTC.

This clonotype has more than one count but fewer than ten. The V and J genes are TRBV6-5 and TRBJ2-7, with TRBD1 as a possible D gene (6 bases). The germline V and J ends were trimmed by 5 bases and 0 bases, with 14 bases remaining between them. Germline V gene data show CDR1 as MNHEY and CDR2 as SVGAGI. This CDR3 region has 15 residues. CDR3 region: CASSDRQESSYEQYF. CDR3 in DNA: TGTGCCAGCAGTGACCGACAGGAAAGCTCCTACGAGCAGTACTTC.

This clonotype was recorded many times. The J gene is TRBJ1-2, the V gene TRBV5-6; TRBD1 matches 9 bases. Germline V CDR1 and CDR2: SGHDT, YYEEEE. Trimming at V came to 2 bases and at J to 6 bases, leaving 2 bases not matched to a gene. This CDR3 contains 13 residues. The CDR3 loop is CASSFGTGHGYTF. CDR3 DNA: TGTGCCAGCAGCTTCGGGACAGGGCATGGCTACACCTTC.

This clonotype has at least ten counts. The chain carries TRBV7-9 and TRBJ2-7; D is undetermined. Germline V gene lookup returns CDR1 SEHNR and CDR2 FQNEAQ (reference sequence). Between the trimmed V and J ends, which lost 8 bases and 2 bases, there was a span of 7 bases. CDR3 length: 11 amino acids. CDR3 nucleotide sequence: TGTGCCAGCGTGGGGACCTACGAGCAGTACTTC. This sequence encodes CASVGTYEQYF. Full variable domain (missing parts from reference TRBV7-9 and TRBJ2-7): DTGVSQNPRHKITKRGQNVTFRCDPISEHNRLYWYRQTLGQGPEFLTYFQNEAQLEKSRLLSDRFSAERPKGSFSTLEIQRTEQGDSAMYLCASVGTYEQYFGPGTRLTVT.

The J gene is TRBJ1-4, the V gene TRBV20-1, with a weak D call TRBD1 (5 bases). Germline-derived CDR1 and CDR2 are DFQATT and SNEGSKA (reference sequence). This CDR3 is built from 16 residues. V was cut by 4 bases and J by 5 bases, with 20 bases left in between. The CDR3 DNA is TGCAGTGCTACAGGGACTAGCGGGACGGTGAATGAAAAACTGTTTTTT. Its translation: CSATGTSGTVNEKLFF.

The chain recombines TRBV28 with TRBJ1-6, with D possibly being TRBD1 (5 bases). Trimming stripped 2 bases from V and 4 bases from J, with 9 bases between. Germline V gene lookup returns CDR1 MDHEN and CDR2 SYDVKM. The CDR3 is 15 amino acids. CDR3 sequence (DNA): TGTGCCAGCAGTTTAAGGCAGGGATATAATTCACCCCTCCACTTT. Its protein is CASSLRQGYNSPLHF.